This passage covers 18 T cell receptor beta chains from one sample sequenced in a study of blood T cell repertoires in COVID-19. Here immunoSEQ multiplex PCR was the method, and the copy in TCRdb shows in-frame clones only, minus some. The sample includes approximately 150,000 clones, approximately 87% of them seen just once. Material: peripheral blood. All receptors derive from a woman in her sixties or seventies with acute or convalescent COVID-19.

This chain connects TRBV3-1 (or the pseudogene TRBV3-2) to TRBJ1-1; tentatively, D is TRBD1 (6 bases). Trimming cost V 4 bases and J 4 bases, with 13 bases left between them. Looked up from germline, CDR1 is LGHDT and CDR2 is YNNKEL (reference sequence). The CDR3 spans 14 residues. CDR3 residues: CASSRGGEVTEAFF. In nucleotides, the CDR3 is TGTGCCAGCAGCCGAGGGGGGGAGGTCACTGAAGCTTTCTTT.

A few counts support this clone. The rearrangement joins TRBV7-2 to TRBJ2-5; 7 bases fit TRBD2. The ends lost 0 bases at V and 2 bases at J; junction bases unmatched: 6. The CDR3 has 16 residues. Germline V gene sequence: CDR1 SGHTA, CDR2 FQGNSA. In DNA, the CDR3 is TGTGCCAGCAGCTTAGCGGCTAGCGGAGTACAAGAGACCCAGTACTTC. Amino acids: CASSLAASGVQETQYF.

The CDR3 protein is CASTKVVTSAYNEQFF. The CDR3 nucleotides read TGTGCCAGCACCAAAGTTGTGACTAGCGCGTACAATGAGCAGTTCTTC. The J gene is TRBJ2-1, the V gene TRBV7-9; 8 bases agree with TRBD2. Germline CDR1 reads SEHNR; CDR2 reads FQNEAQ (reference sequence). This CDR3 region has 16 residues. The V and J ends lost 7 bases and 4 bases, in that order; junction bases with no gene match: 12.

This chain uses TRBV10-3 with TRBJ2-3, with 12 bases aligning to TRBD2. The CDR3 is 16 amino acids. Germline V gene data show CDR1 as ENHRY and CDR2 as SYGVKD. Trimming cost V 7 bases and J 0 bases; bases outside gene matches: 5. The CDR3: CAINPGLAGSTDTQYF. In DNA, the CDR3 is TGTGCCATCAATCCGGGACTAGCGGGTAGCACAGATACGCAGTATTTT.

The J gene is TRBJ1-2, the V gene TRBV7-9; 7 bases agree with TRBD1. The CDR3 runs to 18 residues. V was clipped by 1 base and J by 0 bases; unmatched bases: 11. Germline CDR1 SEHNR, CDR2 FQNEAQ (reference sequence). The CDR3 spells CASSLVGRQGRANYGYTF. The CDR3, as DNA: TGTGCCAGCAGCTTAGTCGGGCGACAGGGCCGAGCTAACTATGGCTACACCTTC.

The chain combines TRBV20-1 with TRBJ1-2; D gene uncertain. V lost 8 bases, J lost 13 bases, and 20 bases lay in between. This CDR3 has 11 amino acids. CDR1 is DFQATT, CDR2 SNEGSKA, per germline (reference sequence). In nucleotides, the CDR3 is TGCAGTCCGGTCCACAATAGAGGGTGCACCTTC. This encodes CSPVHNRGCTF.

The chain couples TRBV21-1 to TRBJ1-4; TRBD1, as called in the table, went unchecked against the DNA. TRBV21-1 is classified as a pseudogene. The length of the CDR3 is 15 residues. The CDR3 spells CASSKNRVETEKLFF. The CDR3 DNA follows: TGTGCCAGCAGCAAAAACAGGGTAGAGACTGAAAAACTGTTTTTT.

The rearrangement joins TRBV4-3 to TRBJ1-6, with D uncertain. V was trimmed by 0 bases and J by 6 bases, leaving 6 bases between them. Germline V gene lookup returns CDR1 LGHNA and CDR2 YSLEER. The CDR3 contains 14 residues. The CDR3 DNA reads TGCGCCAGCAGCCAAGATTTCGGTAATTCACCCCTCCACTTT. As protein: CASSQDFGNSPLHF.

V is TRBV5-6 and J is TRBJ1-6; D ambiguous. The germline V gene has CDR1 SGHDT and CDR2 YYEEEE. This CDR3 comprises 14 residues. The V and J ends lost 2 bases and 8 bases respectively, with 11 bases between them. The CDR3 bases are TGTGCCAGCAGCTTTTCTTTCGGGGATTCACCCCTCCACTTT. Amino acids: CASSFSFGDSPLHF. Using reference TRBV5-6 and TRBJ1-6 for the parts outside the CDR3, the full variable domain is DAGVTQSPTHLIKTRGQQVTLRCSPKSGHDTVSWYQQALGQGPQFIFQYYEEEERQRGNFPDRFSGHQFPNYSSELNVNALLLGDSALYLCASSFSFGDSPLHFGNGTRLTVT.

The genes are TRBV3-1 (or the pseudogene TRBV3-2) and TRBJ2-4; D remains ambiguous. Germline CDR1 is LGHDT and CDR2 is YNNKEL (reference sequence). V lost 1 base and J 5 bases, leaving 9 bases between the germline ends. There are 14 residues in the CDR3. CDR3 coding DNA: TGTGCCAGCAGCCAAGTTAGCTCGCAAAACATTCAGTACTTC. Its protein is CASSQVSSQNIQYF.

The chain recombines TRBV7-2 with TRBJ2-1, with 7 nucleotides matching TRBD2. From germline, CDR1 is SGHTA and CDR2 FQGNSA. V gave up 5 bases and J gave up 6 bases; unmatched junction bases: 16. The CDR3 is made up of 17 amino acids. The CDR3 region is CASSPRWGGGLPNEQFF. CDR3 nucleotides: TGTGCCAGCAGCCCCCGCTGGGGCGGGGGTCTCCCCAATGAGCAGTTCTTC. The whole variable domain, filled in from reference TRBV7-2 and TRBJ2-1, reads GAGVSQSPSNKVTEKGKDVELRCDPISGHTALYWYRQSLGQGLEFLIYFQGNSAPDKSGLPSDRFSAERTGGSVSTLTIQRTQQEDSAVYLCASSPRWGGGLPNEQFFGPGTRLTVL.

This clone was recorded only once. The chain employs TRBV1 and TRBJ2-1; the table's D call, TRBD2, was not checked against the DNA. TRBV1 is classified as a pseudogene. The CDR3 contains 15 residues. The DNA for the CDR3 is TGCACCAGCAGCCTCCGGGGGGGCTCCTACAATGAGCAGTTCTTC. This sequence encodes CTSSLRGGSYNEQFF.

The V and J genes are TRBV5-4 and TRBJ2-1; 7 nucleotides agree with TRBD2. CDR1 and CDR2 (germline): SGHNT, YYREEE (reference sequence). The V segment lost 6 bases and the J segment 6 bases; nucleotides outside the gene matches: 9. The CDR3 has 14 amino acids. CDR3 sequence: CASKSKTSLNEQFF. In DNA form, the CDR3 reads TGTGCCAGCAAGTCGAAGACTAGCCTCAATGAGCAGTTCTTC.

The V gene is TRBV9, the J gene TRBJ2-7; 8 bases match TRBD1. The CDR3 is made up of 14 amino acids. Germline trimming cut 4 bases from V and 3 bases from J; bases unmatched to any gene: 6. Germline lookup yields CDR1 SGDLS and CDR2 YYNGEE. The CDR3, as DNA: TGTGCCAGCAGCCGGGACAGGTCCTTCTACGAGCAGTACTTC. This encodes CASSRDRSFYEQYF.

This clone is medium-sized (0.01 to 0.1%) by share. This chain uses TRBV7-9 with TRBJ2-2; possible D gene TRBD2, 6 bases. V lost 1 base and J 3 bases, leaving 9 bases between the germline ends. This CDR3 has 15 residues. Germline V gene sequence: CDR1 SEHNR, CDR2 FQNEAQ (reference sequence). The DNA for the CDR3 is TGTGCCAGCAGCTTAGAGCGGGTAGACACCGGGGAGCTGTTTTTT. Translated: CASSLERVDTGELFF. The full variable domain, rest sourced from reference TRBV7-9 and TRBJ2-2, is DTGVSQNPRHKITKRGQNVTFRCDPISEHNRLYWYRQTLGQGPEFLTYFQNEAQLEKSRLLSDRFSAERPKGSFSTLEIQRTEQGDSAMYLCASSLERVDTGELFFGEGSRLTVL.

The rearrangement joins TRBV28 to TRBJ2-7; 7 bases are shared with TRBD2. J was trimmed by 3 bases and V by 1 base; bases with no gene match: 3. There are 14 residues in the CDR3. Germline values: CDR1 MDHEN, CDR2 SYDVKM. The CDR3 loop is CASSLLREGYEQYF. As DNA, the CDR3 is TGTGCCAGCAGTTTATTGAGGGAGGGCTACGAGCAGTACTTC.

The chain recombines TRBV28 with TRBJ1-6, with 7 bases aligning to TRBD1. Trimming at V came to 3 bases and at J to 14 bases, leaving 16 bases not matched to a gene. This CDR3 spans 16 amino acids. CDR1 and CDR2 (germline): MDHEN, SYDVKM. CDR3 nucleotide sequence: TGTGCCAGCAGTTTGTCGACAGGGTTGCCCCTTGCGGCCCTCCACTTT. Amino acids: CASSLSTGLPLAALHF.

The chain carries TRBV19 and TRBJ1-3, with TRBD1 matching 8 bases. This CDR3 has 16 amino acids. Germline trimming cut 4 bases from V and 1 base from J; bases unmatched to any gene: 6. Per the germline V gene, CDR1 is LNHDA and CDR2 is SQIVND (reference sequence). Written as DNA, the CDR3 is TGTGCCAGTAGTACGACAGGGGTCGGATCTGGAAACACCATATATTTT. Translating gives CASSTTGVGSGNTIYF.